The present T cell receptor (beta chain) was sequenced within a study of control samples from healthy donors and cancer patients. Generated by immunoSEQ multiplex PCR, the TCRdb table keeps only in-frame clones and is missing some. The table includes about 100,000 clones, roughly 84% detected once. The CDR3 extends over 19 amino acids. The V gene lost 0 bases and the J gene lost 3 bases, with 27 bases spanning the gap. The germline V gene has CDR1 GTSNPN and CDR2 SVGIG (reference sequence). The chain links TRBV30 to TRBJ2-7, with TRBD2 as a possible D gene (5 bases). The receptor was isolated from a woman between 45 and 65 years old in good health. The sample taken for sequencing was blood. CDR3 nucleotide sequence: TGTGCCTGGAGTGTCGGACGACTATCCGCGGCTGCGTGGAACTACGAGCAGTACTTC. Translation gives CAWSVGRLSAAAWNYEQYF.